These 16 T cell receptor beta chains came from one sample sequenced in a study of cytomegalovirus exposure and HLA in healthy donors. This table comes from immunoSEQ multiplex PCR, and its TCRdb copy is limited to in-frame clones, with some not included. This table has 150,000 to 200,000 clones, roughly 86% appearing once. Source material: PBMCs. Source of these receptors: a man aged 18 to 35 in good health and CMV-seropositive.

The chain employs TRBV9 and TRBJ2-4; D gene uncertain. Germline loops: CDR1 SGDLS, CDR2 YYNGEE. V lost 1 base, J lost 0 bases, and 11 bases lay in between. The CDR3 runs to 16 residues. CDR3 in amino acids: CASSVSGGVAKNIQYF. Here the CDR3 DNA reads TGTGCCAGCAGCGTAAGTGGCGGCGTAGCCAAAAACATTCAGTACTTC.

This chain uses TRBV2 with TRBJ1-5, with 7 positions matching TRBD1. Germline CDR1 SNHLY, CDR2 FYNNEI. This CDR3 contains 15 residues. Trimming removed 6 bases from V and 2 bases from J; junction bases left unmatched: 7. The CDR3 spells CASRKGGAGNQPQHF. Here the CDR3 DNA reads TGTGCCAGCAGAAAAGGGGGCGCGGGCAATCAGCCCCAGCATTTT.

The J gene is TRBJ2-1, the V gene TRBV10-1, with D possibly matching TRBD1 (6 bases). Germline CDR1 and CDR2: WNHNN and SYGVQD (reference sequence). The CDR3 length is 13 residues. Trimming cost V 6 bases and J 7 bases, with 13 bases left between them. The DNA for the CDR3 is TGCGCCAGCAGGGCCGGGACACAAAATGAGCAGTTCTTC. As protein: CASRAGTQNEQFF.

The rearrangement links TRBV27 to TRBJ2-2; D gene uncertain. This CDR3 is built from 14 residues. The V gene's germline CDR1 is MNHEY and CDR2 SMNVEV (reference sequence). V was cut by 2 bases and J by 1 base, with 5 bases left in between. In DNA, the CDR3 is TGTGCCAGCAGTTTACAGGTGAACACCGGGGAGCTGTTTTTT. This encodes CASSLQVNTGELFF.

The chain employs TRBV5-1 and TRBJ2-1; D is perhaps TRBD2 (5 bases). Germline V CDR1 and CDR2: SGHRS, YFSETQ. V lost 0 bases, J lost 0 bases, and 10 bases lay in between. The CDR3 runs to 16 residues. The CDR3 is CASSLDGGSSYNEQFF. The CDR3 DNA is TGCGCCAGCAGCTTGGATGGAGGCAGCTCCTACAATGAGCAGTTCTTC.

The chain carries TRBV11-3 and TRBJ1-1; D gene unclear. Germline values: CDR1 SGHNT, CDR2 YENEEA. The length of the CDR3 is 13 residues. The ends were cut back, 1 base at V and 5 bases at J, with 8 bases in the middle. This chain's CDR3 is CASSLVADTEAFF. The CDR3 region has the DNA TGTGCCAGCAGCTTAGTGGCGGATACTGAAGCTTTCTTT.

V usage is TRBV5-6 and J usage is TRBJ2-7; 8 nucleotides agree with TRBD2. The germline V gene has CDR1 SGHDT and CDR2 YYEEEE. CDR3 size: 14 residues. V lost 2 bases to trimming and J lost 4 bases; unmatched junction nucleotides: 5. CDR3 residues: CASSLAGVRYEQYF. CDR3 nucleotide sequence: TGTGCCAGCAGCTTAGCGGGAGTAAGGTACGAGCAGTACTTC.

This clone came up once. This rearrangement joins TRBV7-2 to TRBJ2-3; D might be TRBD2 (5 bases). V was pared by 1 base and J by 0 bases, with 17 bases between. Germline V gene sequence: CDR1 SGHTA, CDR2 FQGNSA. The CDR3 length is 18 residues. The CDR3 reads CASSLVGWRVLSTDTQYF. CDR3 nucleotide sequence: TGTGCCAGCAGCTTAGTTGGGTGGCGGGTCCTTAGCACAGATACGCAGTATTTT.

The chain joins TRBV7-9 to TRBJ2-3, with 11 bases lining up with TRBD1. After removal of 5 bases from V and 5 bases from J, the junction contained 6 bases not matched to a gene. The CDR3 is 15 amino acids. Germline V gives CDR1 SEHNR, CDR2 FQNEAQ (reference sequence). This chain's CDR3 is CASSIGQGAQDTQYF. The CDR3 DNA sequence: TGTGCCAGCAGCATCGGACAGGGGGCGCAAGATACGCAGTATTTT.

The rearrangement links TRBV4-1 to TRBJ2-6, with TRBD1 identical over 10 bases. The V and J ends lost 2 bases and 3 bases, in that order; junction bases with no gene match: 4. CDR1 and CDR2 (germline): MGHRA, YSYEKL. The CDR3 is 17 residues long. The CDR3 here is CASSQPGQGSGANVLTF. In nucleotides, the CDR3 is TGCGCCAGCAGCCAACCGGGACAGGGGAGTGGGGCCAACGTCCTGACTTTC.

The chain uses TRBV9 and TRBJ2-1; the match to TRBD2 covers 8 bases. The V gene's germline CDR1 is SGDLS and CDR2 YYNGEE. There are 16 residues in the CDR3. V gave up 3 bases and J gave up 0 bases; unmatched junction bases: 5. This chain's CDR3 is CASSARSGSSYNEQFF. CDR3 DNA: TGTGCCAGCAGCGCGAGAAGCGGGAGCTCCTACAATGAGCAGTTCTTC.

The chain combines TRBV9 with TRBJ2-3, with 8 bases lining up with TRBD2. Germline assignment: CDR1 SGDLS and CDR2 YYNGEE. This CDR3 has 15 residues. J was trimmed by 7 bases and V by 6 bases; bases with no gene match: 13. The DNA for the CDR3 is TGTGCCAGCAATCTGAGCGGGAGAGCGAAAAATACGCAGTATTTT. It codes for CASNLSGRAKNTQYF.

The chain is built from TRBV29-1 and TRBJ1-4; TRBD1 aligns across 9 bases. J lost 6 bases, V lost 7 bases, and 9 bases had no gene match. The CDR3 is 14 residues long. Germline V gene data show CDR1 as SQVTM and CDR2 as ANQGSEA. The CDR3, as DNA: TGCAGCGCCGAATCCGGGACAGGGCATGAAAAACTGTTTTTT. It translates to CSAESGTGHEKLFF.

The rearrangement links TRBV15 to TRBJ2-5; no firm D call. Germline values: CDR1 LNHNV, CDR2 YYDKDF (reference sequence). V lost 2 bases to trimming and J lost 3 bases, with 7 bases between them. CDR3 size: 13 residues. For the CDR3, the DNA is TGTGCCACCAGCAGATCCAGAAAAGAGACCCAGTACTTC. Translation: CATSRSRKETQYF.

In this sample, this clone turned up once. The CDR3 region has the DNA TGTGCCAGCAGCACATGGGGAGGGGCTAACAATGAGCAGTTCTTC. Its protein is CASSTWGGANNEQFF. V and J are TRBV9 and TRBJ2-1; TRBD2 matches at 7 bases. Germline-derived CDR1 and CDR2 are SGDLS and YYNGEE. The CDR3 is 15 amino acids. V was clipped by 4 bases and J by 5 bases; unmatched bases: 9.

The V call is TRBV30, the J call TRBJ1-3; TRBD1 matches 8 bases. With V trimmed by 0 bases and J by 4 bases, 8 bases remained unmatched. This CDR3 spans 16 amino acids. Per germline, CDR1 GTSNPN and CDR2 SVGIG (reference sequence). Here the CDR3 reads CAWSVTRGTGGNTIYF. CDR3 DNA sequence: TGTGCCTGGAGTGTTACACGTGGGACAGGAGGAAACACCATATATTTT. Full variable domain (rest looked up from reference TRBV30 and TRBJ1-3): SQTIHQWPATLVQPVGSPLSLECTVEGTSNPNLYWYRQAAGRGLQLLFYSVGIGQISSEVPQNLSASRPQDRQFILSSKKLLLSDSGFYLCAWSVTRGTGGNTIYFGEGSWLTVV.